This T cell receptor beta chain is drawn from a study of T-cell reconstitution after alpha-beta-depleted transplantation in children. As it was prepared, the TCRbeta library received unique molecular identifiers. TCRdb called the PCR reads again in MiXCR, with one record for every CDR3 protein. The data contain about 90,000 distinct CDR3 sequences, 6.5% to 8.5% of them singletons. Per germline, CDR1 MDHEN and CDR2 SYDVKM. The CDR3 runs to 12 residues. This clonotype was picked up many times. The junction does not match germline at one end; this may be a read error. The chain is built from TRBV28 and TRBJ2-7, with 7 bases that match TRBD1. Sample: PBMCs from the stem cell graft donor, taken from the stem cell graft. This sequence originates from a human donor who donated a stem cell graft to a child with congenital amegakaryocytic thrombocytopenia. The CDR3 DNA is TGTGCCAGCAATTTAGGGGGCCACGAGCAGTACTTC. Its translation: CASNLGGHEQYF.